Each of the 24 T cell receptor beta chains below was sequenced from the same sample in a study of blood T cell repertoires in COVID-19 (dated by TCRdb to about 2020). Library generation was performed with the immunoSEQ multiplex PCR assay. TCRdb carries this immuneACCESS record with in-frame sequences only. Its versions omit some clonotypes, under half of them owing to an unresolved V gene in the studies checked, with the rest unexplained. Counted in this sample were hundreds of thousands of clones; around 84% of them appeared once. The ten largest clones capture 6.5% to 8.5% of the sample. Sequenced input: PBMCs or T cells enriched from blood (not recorded which). These receptors were taken from a woman aged 40 to 55 with acute COVID-19.

In this sample, this clone turned up a few times. The V gene is TRBV7-3, the J gene TRBJ1-1, with D perhaps matching TRBD1 (6 bases). The V end was cut by 5 bases, the J end by 1 base, with 20 bases between. The CDR3 consists of 17 residues. CDR1 SGHTA and CDR2 FQGTGA come from the germline V gene. This CDR3 is CASSINGGGLRNTEAFF. CDR3 nucleotides: TGTGCCAGCAGCATTAACGGCGGGGGGCTCCGGAACACTGAAGCTTTCTTT.

The chain has TRBV3-1 (or the pseudogene TRBV3-2) and TRBJ1-5; 8 bases match TRBD1. The germline gives CDR1 LGHDT, CDR2 YNNKEL (reference sequence). J was trimmed by 7 bases and V by 5 bases; bases with no gene match: 13. This CDR3 region has 16 residues. The CDR3 loop is CASSESSGGARQPQHF. Here the CDR3 DNA reads TGTGCCAGCAGCGAGAGCTCAGGGGGCGCAAGACAGCCCCAGCATTTT.

The chain is built from TRBV28 and TRBJ1-6; TRBD1 agrees at 8 bases. Losses at the gene ends were 5 bases for V and 7 bases for J; bases not matched to a gene: 7. The length of the CDR3 is 15 residues. Germline loops: CDR1 MDHEN, CDR2 SYDVKM. For the CDR3, the DNA is TGTGCCAGCAGTCCTACGGACAGGGACAATTCACCCCTCCACTTT. Amino acids: CASSPTDRDNSPLHF. Together with reference TRBV28 and TRBJ1-6, the CDR3 gives the full variable domain: DVKVTQSSRYLVKRTGEKVFLECVQDMDHENMFWYRQDPGLGLRLIYFSYDVKMKEKGDIPEGYSVSREKKERFSLILESASTNQTSMYLCASSPTDRDNSPLHFGNGTRLTVT.

The chain carries TRBV19 and TRBJ2-5, with 8 nucleotides matching TRBD1. Germline CDR1 reads LNHDA; CDR2 reads SQIVND (reference sequence). The V gene end was trimmed by 3 bases and the J gene end by 2 bases; junction bases not matched to a gene: 11. This CDR3 comprises 17 residues. CDR3 bases: TGTGCCAGTAGTATCGGCAGGGGGCGCGGGTGGCAAGAGACCCAGTACTTC. Its protein is CASSIGRGRGWQETQYF.

The gene calls are TRBV5-4 and TRBJ2-3; TRBD2 might be the D (6 bases). CDR3 length equals 14 residues. V lost 3 bases to trimming and J lost 4 bases, with 12 bases between them. Germline V gene lookup returns CDR1 SGHNT and CDR2 YYREEE (reference sequence). CDR3 in DNA: TGTGCCAGCAGCTCCCGGCGGGGTTCAGATACGCAGTATTTT. Its protein is CASSSRRGSDTQYF.

This chain connects TRBV7-9 to TRBJ1-1; D gene uncertain. Trimming removed 2 bases from V and 1 base from J, with 11 bases in between. Germline CDR1 is SEHNR and CDR2 is FQNEAQ (reference sequence). The CDR3 is 15 residues long. As DNA, the CDR3 is TGTGCCAGCAGCTTATTGGGAGGGAGGAACACTGAAGCTTTCTTT. Amino acids: CASSLLGGRNTEAFF.

In this sample, this clone turned up once. This chain uses TRBV7-9 with TRBJ2-3; TRBD1 matches at 7 bases. This CDR3 contains 14 residues. The ends lost 4 bases at V and 4 bases at J; junction bases unmatched: 5. The germline V gene has CDR1 SEHNR and CDR2 FQNEAQ (reference sequence). The CDR3 nucleotides read TGTGCCAGCAGCTCCGGACAGGTACCAGATACGCAGTATTTT. It yields the protein CASSSGQVPDTQYF.

This clone was counted a single time. The J gene is TRBJ1-6, the V gene TRBV5-5; 8 nucleotides align to TRBD1. The CDR3 consists of 15 residues. Germline-derived CDR1 and CDR2 are SGHKS and YYEKEE (reference sequence). V was clipped by 1 base and J by 9 bases; unmatched bases: 6. The CDR3 here is CASSLNAGGVSPLHF. The CDR3 DNA reads as TGTGCCAGCAGCTTGAACGCAGGGGGCGTTTCACCCCTCCACTTT.

The chain has TRBV12-3 or TRBV12-4 and TRBJ2-7; weak D call: TRBD1 (6 bases). The CDR3 has 13 residues. The V end lost 5 bases, the J end lost 6 bases, and 14 bases lay between the germline ends. The DNA for the CDR3 is TGTGCCAGCAGTCCCACAGGGAAGGGCGAGCAGTACTTC. Protein product: CASSPTGKGEQYF.

V is TRBV10-3 and J is TRBJ2-2, with 10 bases aligning to TRBD2. With V trimmed by 9 bases and J by 5 bases, 15 bases remained unmatched. The CDR3 is 17 amino acids. Germline V gene sequence: CDR1 ENHRY, CDR2 SYGVKD. The CDR3 loop reads CAMSLGLAGVFTGELFF. In DNA, the CDR3 is TGTGCCATGTCCTTGGGGCTAGCGGGAGTTTTTACCGGGGAGCTGTTTTTT.

J is TRBJ1-3 and V is TRBV7-9; the D gene is possibly TRBD1 (6 bases). The V and J ends lost 6 bases and 4 bases respectively, with 10 bases between them. Germline CDR1 and CDR2: SEHNR and FQNEAQ (reference sequence). This CDR3 comprises 13 residues. This CDR3 is CASSKDRGNTIYF. In DNA form, the CDR3 reads TGTGCCAGCAGTAAAGACAGGGGAAACACCATATATTTT.

As concerns this clone: Within the sample, other DNA sequences also encode this same CDR3. This chain connects TRBV28 to TRBJ1-1; D unresolved. V was cut by 1 base and J by 8 bases, with 5 bases left in between. Germline CDR1 reads MDHEN; CDR2 reads SYDVKM. The CDR3 is made up of 11 amino acids. The CDR3 nucleotides read TGTGCCAGCAGTTTATCCAGGGAAGCTTTCTTT. Protein product: CASSLSREAFF.

This chain joins TRBV11-2 and TRBJ1-2; 8 bases fit TRBD1. CDR3 size: 13 residues. Germline lookup yields CDR1 SGHAT and CDR2 FQNNGV. Trimming removed 5 bases from V and 8 bases from J; junction bases left unmatched: 7. For the CDR3, the DNA is TGTGCCAGCAGCCGGGACAGGACCGGGGGCTACACCTTC. This encodes CASSRDRTGGYTF. The whole variable domain, remainder taken from reference TRBV11-2 and TRBJ1-2, is EAGVAQSPRYKIIEKRQSVAFWCNPISGHATLYWYQQILGQGPKLLIQFQNNGVVDDSQLPKDRFSAERLKGVDSTLKIQPAKLEDSAVYLCASSRDRTGGYTFGSGTRLTVV.

The V and J genes are TRBV19 and TRBJ2-2; 10 bases map to TRBD1. The CDR3 runs to 16 residues. J lost 7 bases, V lost 9 bases, and 14 bases had no gene match. CDR1 is LNHDA, CDR2 SQIVND, per germline (reference sequence). The CDR3 coding sequence is TGTGCCAGCTCTAAACCGGGACAGGGGATTATCGGGGAGCTGTTTTTT. Translated: CASSKPGQGIIGELFF.

This chain links TRBV11-2 with TRBJ1-5; TRBD1 aligns across 7 bases. CDR3 size: 14 residues. The V gene's germline CDR1 is SGHAT and CDR2 FQNNGV. With 4 bases clipped from V and 2 bases from J, the junction kept 2 bases outside the gene matches. For the CDR3, the DNA is TGTGCCAGCAGCTACCAGGGGGGCAATCAGCCCCAGCATTTT. It codes for CASSYQGGNQPQHF.

This clone was seen a few times. The rearrangement joins TRBV30 to TRBJ1-1; D is unclear. Germline V gene sequence: CDR1 GTSNPN, CDR2 SVGIG (reference sequence). V was trimmed by 5 bases and J by 7 bases, leaving 11 bases between them. The CDR3 covers 11 residues. The CDR3: CAWGPTGEAFF. CDR3 nucleotides: TGTGCCTGGGGGCCGACTGGTGAAGCTTTCTTT. The full variable domain, its missing parts supplied by reference TRBV30 and TRBJ1-1, is SQTIHQWPATLVQPVGSPLSLECTVEGTSNPNLYWYRQAAGRGLQLLFYSVGIGQISSEVPQNLSASRPQDRQFILSSKKLLLSDSGFYLCAWGPTGEAFFGQGTRLTVV.

The chain has TRBV12-5 and TRBJ2-2; perhaps TRBD2 as D (5 bases). CDR3 length: 13 amino acids. The germline gives CDR1 LGHNT, CDR2 FRNRAP. Trimming removed 9 bases at V and 0 bases at J, with 8 bases between. The CDR3 loop is CARTGSNTGELFF. The DNA for the CDR3 is TGTGCTAGGACGGGATCGAACACCGGGGAGCTGTTTTTT.

This sequence joins TRBV6-1 and TRBJ1-6; 10 bases match TRBD1. V trimming: 4 bases; J trimming: 6 bases; junction bases outside the gene matches: 12. The length of the CDR3 is 18 residues. Germline CDR1 is MNHNS and CDR2 is SASEGT. The CDR3, as DNA: TGTGCCAGCAGTGTGACAGCCGAATGGGACAGGGGTAATTCACCCCTCCACTTT. Encoded protein: CASSVTAEWDRGNSPLHF.

The J gene is TRBJ2-2, the V gene TRBV5-3; tentative D call: TRBD2 (6 bases). TRBV5-3 is classed as an ORF, of uncertain function. Trimming cost V 4 bases and J 0 bases, with 16 bases left between them. The CDR3 extends over 17 amino acids. CDR3 in amino acids: CARSPGEGRANTGELFF. CDR3 in DNA: TGTGCCAGAAGCCCGGGGGAAGGTAGGGCGAACACCGGGGAGCTGTTTTTT.

The gene calls are TRBV5-1 and TRBJ2-2, with unresolved D. V lost 0 bases and J lost 4, with 4 bases in between. Germline CDR1 reads SGHRS; CDR2 reads YFSETQ. The length of the CDR3 is 13 residues. The CDR3 sequence is CASSLASTGELFF. The CDR3, as DNA: TGCGCCAGCAGCTTGGCCAGCACCGGGGAGCTGTTTTTT.

The chain recombines TRBV5-1 with TRBJ2-7; TRBD1 is a possible D gene (7 bases). The germline CDR1 and CDR2 sequences are SGHRS and YFSETQ. Deletions cut 10 bases from V and 0 bases from J, with 14 bases between. The CDR3 length is 13 residues. This chain's CDR3 is CARRDSLSYEQYF. The DNA of the CDR3 is TGCGCCCGGCGGGACAGCCTCTCCTACGAGCAGTACTTC.

The genes are TRBV13 and TRBJ1-1, with D possibly TRBD1 on 5 matching bases. CDR1 and CDR2 from the germline V gene are PRHDT and FYEKMQ (reference sequence). CDR3 length: 15 residues. V was cut by 2 bases and J by 2 bases, with 12 bases left in between. CDR3 sequence (DNA): TGTGCCAGCAGCTTAAGGGCAGGGCGAAACACTGAAGCTTTCTTT. Its protein is CASSLRAGRNTEAFF. The complete variable domain, with remaining parts taken from reference TRBV13 and TRBJ1-1, reads AAGVIQSPRHLIKEKRETATLKCYPIPRHDTVYWYQQGPGQDPQFLISFYEKMQSDKGSIPDRFSAQQFSDYHSELNMSSLELGDSALYFCASSLRAGRNTEAFFGQGTRLTVV.

This chain connects TRBV6-5 to TRBJ1-5; TRBD1 might be the D (5 bases). The germline gives CDR1 MNHEY, CDR2 SVGAGI. The CDR3 length is 14 residues. Trimming shortened V by 6 bases and J by 8 bases, and 17 bases separated the two germline ends. The CDR3 region is CASSHQGDLKPQHF. In nucleotides, the CDR3 is TGTGCCAGCAGCCACCAAGGGGATTTGAAGCCCCAGCATTTT.

The V and J genes are TRBV27 and TRBJ2-5, with 13 positions matching TRBD2. The CDR3 totals 14 residues. J lost 5 bases, V lost 6 bases, and 3 bases had no gene match. CDR1 and CDR2 (germline): MNHEY, SMNVEV (reference sequence). The CDR3 coding sequence is TGTGCCAGCAGCGGACTAGCGGGAGATGAGACCCAGTACTTC. Amino acids: CASSGLAGDETQYF.